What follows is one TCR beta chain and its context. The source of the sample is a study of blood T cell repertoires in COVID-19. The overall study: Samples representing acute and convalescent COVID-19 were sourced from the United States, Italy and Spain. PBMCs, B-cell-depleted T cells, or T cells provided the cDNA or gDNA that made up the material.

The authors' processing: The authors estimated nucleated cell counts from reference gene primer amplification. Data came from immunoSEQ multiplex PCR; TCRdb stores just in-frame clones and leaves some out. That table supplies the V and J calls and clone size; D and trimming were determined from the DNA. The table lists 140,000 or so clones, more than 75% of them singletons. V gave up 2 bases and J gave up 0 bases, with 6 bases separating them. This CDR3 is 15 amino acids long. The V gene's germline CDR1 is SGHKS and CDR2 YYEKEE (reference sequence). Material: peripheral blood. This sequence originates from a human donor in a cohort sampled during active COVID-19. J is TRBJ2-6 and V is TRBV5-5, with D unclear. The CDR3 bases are TGTGCCAGCAGCTTCGACTTCTCTGGGGCCAACGTCCTGACTTTC. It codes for CASSFDFSGANVLTF.